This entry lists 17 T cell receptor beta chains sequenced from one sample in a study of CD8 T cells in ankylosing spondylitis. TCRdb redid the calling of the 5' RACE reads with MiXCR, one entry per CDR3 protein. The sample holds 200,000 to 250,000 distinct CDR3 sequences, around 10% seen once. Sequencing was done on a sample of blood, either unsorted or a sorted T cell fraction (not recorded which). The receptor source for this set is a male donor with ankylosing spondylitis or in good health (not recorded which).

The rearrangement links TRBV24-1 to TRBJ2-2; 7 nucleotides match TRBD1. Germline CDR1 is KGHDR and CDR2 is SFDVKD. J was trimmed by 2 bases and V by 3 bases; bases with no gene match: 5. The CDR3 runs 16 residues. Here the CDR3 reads CATSDRGGANTGELFF. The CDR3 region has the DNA TGTGCCACCAGTGATCGAGGGGGCGCAAACACCGGGGAGCTGTTTTTT.

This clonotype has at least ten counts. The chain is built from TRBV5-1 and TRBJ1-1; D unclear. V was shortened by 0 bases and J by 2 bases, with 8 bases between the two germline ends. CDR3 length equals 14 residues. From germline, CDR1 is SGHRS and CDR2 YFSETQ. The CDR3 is CASSLVQFNTEAFF. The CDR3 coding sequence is TGCGCCAGCAGCTTGGTACAGTTCAACACTGAAGCTTTCTTT.

The CDR3 loop is CSARSDEQYF. CDR3 nucleotides: TGCAGTGCTAGGTCTGACGAGCAGTACTTC. The rearrangement joins TRBV20-1 to TRBJ2-7; no reliable D call. The length of the CDR3 is 10 residues. V lost 3 bases and J 5 bases, leaving 5 bases between the germline ends. Germline-derived CDR1 and CDR2 are DFQATT and SNEGSKA (reference sequence).

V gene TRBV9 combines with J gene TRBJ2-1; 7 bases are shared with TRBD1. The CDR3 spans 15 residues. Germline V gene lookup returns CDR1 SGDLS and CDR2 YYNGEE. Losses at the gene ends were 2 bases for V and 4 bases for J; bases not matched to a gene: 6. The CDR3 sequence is CASSVGQITYNEQFF. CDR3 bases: TGTGCCAGCAGCGTGGGACAGATAACATACAATGAGCAGTTCTTC. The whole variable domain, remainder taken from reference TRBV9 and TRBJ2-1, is DSGVTQTPKHLITATGQRVTLRCSPRSGDLSVYWYQQSLDQGLQFLIQYYNGEERAKGNILERFSAQQFPDLHSELNLSSLELGDSALYFCASSVGQITYNEQFFGPGTRLTVL.

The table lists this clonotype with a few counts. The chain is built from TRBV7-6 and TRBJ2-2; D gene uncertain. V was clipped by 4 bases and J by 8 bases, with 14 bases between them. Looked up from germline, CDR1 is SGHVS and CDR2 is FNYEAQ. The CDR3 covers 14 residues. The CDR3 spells CASSSLGSSGELFF. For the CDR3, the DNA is TGTGCCAGCAGCTCTCTCGGCAGTTCGGGGGAGCTGTTTTTT.

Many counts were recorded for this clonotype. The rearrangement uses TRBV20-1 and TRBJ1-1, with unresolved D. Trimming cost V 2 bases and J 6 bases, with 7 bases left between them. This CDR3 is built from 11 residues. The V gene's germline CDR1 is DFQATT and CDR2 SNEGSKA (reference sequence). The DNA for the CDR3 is TGCAGTGCTAGACCCGGGCCTGAAGCTTTCTTT. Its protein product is CSARPGPEAFF.

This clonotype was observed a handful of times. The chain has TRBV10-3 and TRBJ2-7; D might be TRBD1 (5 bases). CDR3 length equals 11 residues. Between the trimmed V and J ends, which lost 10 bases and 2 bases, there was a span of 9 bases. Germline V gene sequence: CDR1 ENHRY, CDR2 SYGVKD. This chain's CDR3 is CATQGPYEQYF. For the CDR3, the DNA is TGTGCCACCCAGGGTCCCTACGAGCAGTACTTC.

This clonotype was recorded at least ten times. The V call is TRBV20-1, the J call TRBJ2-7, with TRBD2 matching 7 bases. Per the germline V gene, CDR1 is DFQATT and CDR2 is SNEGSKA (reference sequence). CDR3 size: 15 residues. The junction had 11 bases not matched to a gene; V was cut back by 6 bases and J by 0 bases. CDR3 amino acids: CSASDGRGGSYEQYF. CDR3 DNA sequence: TGCAGTGCCTCTGATGGGCGCGGGGGCTCCTACGAGCAGTACTTC.

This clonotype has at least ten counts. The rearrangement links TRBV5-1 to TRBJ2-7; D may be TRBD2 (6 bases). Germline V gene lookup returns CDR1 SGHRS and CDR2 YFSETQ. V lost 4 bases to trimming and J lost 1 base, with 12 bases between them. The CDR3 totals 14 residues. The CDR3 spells CASSPAGLSYEQYF. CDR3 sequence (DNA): TGCGCCAGCAGCCCCGCGGGGCTTTCCTACGAGCAGTACTTC.

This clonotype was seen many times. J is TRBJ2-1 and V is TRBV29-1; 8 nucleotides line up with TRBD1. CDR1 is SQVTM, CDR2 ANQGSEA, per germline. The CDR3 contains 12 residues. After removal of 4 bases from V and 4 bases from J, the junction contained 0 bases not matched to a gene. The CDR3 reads CSVGDRYNEQFF. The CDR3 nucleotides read TGCAGCGTTGGGGACAGGTACAATGAGCAGTTCTTC.

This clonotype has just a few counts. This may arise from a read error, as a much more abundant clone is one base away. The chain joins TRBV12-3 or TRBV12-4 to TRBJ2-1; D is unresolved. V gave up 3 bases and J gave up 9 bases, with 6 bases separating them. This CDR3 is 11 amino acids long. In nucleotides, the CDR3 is TGTGCCAGCAGTTTTGGGGTTGAGCAGTTCTTC. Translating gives CASSFGVEQFF.

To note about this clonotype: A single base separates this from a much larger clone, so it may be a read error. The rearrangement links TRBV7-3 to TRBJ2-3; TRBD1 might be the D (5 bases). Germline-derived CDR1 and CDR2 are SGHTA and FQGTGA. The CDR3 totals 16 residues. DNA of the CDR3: TGTGCCAGCAGCTTAAATCATCAGGGCTCGCCAGATACGCAGAATTTT. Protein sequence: CASSLNHQGSPDTQNF.

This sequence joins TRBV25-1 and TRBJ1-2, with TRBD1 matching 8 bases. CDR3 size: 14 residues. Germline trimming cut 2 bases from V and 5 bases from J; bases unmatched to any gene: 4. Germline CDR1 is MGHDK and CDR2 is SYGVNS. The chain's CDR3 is CASSEIDRGYGYTF. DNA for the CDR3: TGTGCCAGCAGTGAAATAGACAGGGGTTATGGCTACACCTTC.

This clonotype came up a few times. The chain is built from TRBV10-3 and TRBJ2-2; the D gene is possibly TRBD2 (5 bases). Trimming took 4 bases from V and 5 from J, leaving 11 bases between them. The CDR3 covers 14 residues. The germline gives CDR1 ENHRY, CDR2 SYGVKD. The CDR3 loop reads CAISGGLDTGELFF. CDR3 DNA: TGTGCCATCAGTGGTGGACTGGATACCGGGGAGCTGTTTTTT.

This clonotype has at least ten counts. The DNA of the CDR3 is TGCAGTGCTCCCCCGACGGGCTCTGGAAACACCATATATTTT. It codes for CSAPPTGSGNTIYF. The genes are TRBV20-1 and TRBJ1-3; D uncertain. Germline V gene lookup returns CDR1 DFQATT and CDR2 SNEGSKA (reference sequence). This CDR3 region has 14 residues. The V end lost 5 bases, the J end lost 0 bases, and 11 bases lay between the germline ends.

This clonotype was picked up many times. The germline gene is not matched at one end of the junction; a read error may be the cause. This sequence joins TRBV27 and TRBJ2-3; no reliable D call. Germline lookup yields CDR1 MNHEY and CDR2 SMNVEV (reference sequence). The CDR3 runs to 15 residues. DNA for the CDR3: TGTGCCACCAGTCCCCGACCGAGTAGGACGAATACGCAGTATTTT. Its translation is CATSPRPSRTNTQYF.

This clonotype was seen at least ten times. CDR3: CAGSGGSTDTQYF. CDR3 coding DNA: TGTGCCGGGAGCGGGGGAAGCACAGATACGCAGTATTTT. This chain joins TRBV25-1 and TRBJ2-3; the match to TRBD2 covers 8 bases. With V trimmed by 11 bases and J by 0 bases, 4 bases remained unmatched. Germline loops: CDR1 MGHDK, CDR2 SYGVNS. The CDR3 consists of 13 residues.